The 27 T cell receptor beta chains below were found in one sample sequenced in a study of blood T cell repertoires in COVID-19. Generated by immunoSEQ multiplex PCR, the TCRdb table keeps only in-frame clones and is missing some. This table has 70,000 or so clones, roughly 87% appearing once. Material: peripheral blood. These receptor sequences come from a woman aged 18-29 years with acute or convalescent COVID-19.

The J gene is TRBJ2-5, the V gene TRBV7-8, with a tentative D call TRBD1 (5 bases). Trimming shortened V by 6 bases and J by 2 bases, and 19 bases separated the two germline ends. The CDR3 is 16 residues long. From germline, CDR1 is SGHVS and CDR2 FQNEAQ. In DNA form, the CDR3 reads TGTGCCAGCAGACCAGGGTGGGTGCCCTCACAAGAGACCCAGTACTTC. Translating gives CASRPGWVPSQETQYF.

The chain is built from TRBV7-9 and TRBJ1-4; D gene unclear. The CDR3 runs 14 residues. CDR1 and CDR2 (germline): SEHNR, FQNEAQ (reference sequence). Trimming removed 3 bases from V and 0 bases from J, with 5 bases in between. The CDR3 sequence is CASSLGSTNEKLFF. The CDR3 DNA sequence: TGTGCCAGCAGCTTGGGCTCAACTAATGAAAAACTGTTTTTT.

The gene calls are TRBV20-1 and TRBJ2-7; TRBD2 matches at 7 bases. The CDR3 is 16 amino acids. In germline, CDR1 is DFQATT, CDR2 SNEGSKA (reference sequence). V was clipped by 3 bases and J by 2 bases; unmatched bases: 13. The DNA of the CDR3 is TGCAGTGCTAGTTCCGGGGCGGGAGTGGTACCCTACGAGCAGTACTTC. It encodes CSASSGAGVVPYEQYF.

The genes are TRBV6-2 or TRBV6-3 and TRBJ2-2; D is uncertain. The CDR3 consists of 14 residues. CDR1 is MNHEY and CDR2 is SVGEGT in the germline V gene. V dropped 5 bases and J dropped 2 bases, with 9 bases sitting between them. The CDR3 loop reads CASSTVFNTGELFF. CDR3 DNA: TGTGCCAGCAGTACGGTCTTTAACACCGGGGAGCTGTTTTTT.

In this sample, this clone turned up once. The V gene is TRBV6-5, the J gene TRBJ2-5; 7 bases line up with TRBD1. The CDR3 totals 14 residues. Trimming took 4 bases from V and 5 from J; bases not matched to a gene: 7. Germline CDR1 is MNHEY and CDR2 is SVGAGI. The CDR3 sequence: CASSWTGLLETQYF. In DNA, the CDR3 is TGTGCCAGCAGTTGGACAGGTCTATTGGAGACCCAGTACTTC.

The chain couples TRBV6-2 or TRBV6-3 to TRBJ1-1, with unresolved D. The V gene lost 6 bases and the J gene lost 2 bases, with 13 bases spanning the gap. The CDR3 is made up of 14 amino acids. Germline V gene data show CDR1 as MNHEY and CDR2 as SVGEGT. The CDR3 loop is CASSSHPLNTEAFF. In DNA form, the CDR3 reads TGTGCCAGCAGCTCCCATCCACTCAACACTGAAGCTTTCTTT.

The genes are TRBV30 and TRBJ2-7, with a tentative D call TRBD1 (6 bases). Trimming took off 2 bases at V and 9 bases at J, with 20 bases between the two ends. CDR3 length: 14 residues. Germline CDR1 GTSNPN, CDR2 SVGIG (reference sequence). CDR3 nucleotide sequence: TGTGCCTGGAGTCCCGGGACATTCACCCTGGGGCAGTACTTC. Its protein product is CAWSPGTFTLGQYF.

The genes are TRBV11-2 and TRBJ2-7, with TRBD2 identical over 9 bases. The CDR3 consists of 14 residues. CDR1 and CDR2 from the germline V gene are SGHAT and FQNNGV. V lost 4 bases to trimming and J lost 7 bases; unmatched junction nucleotides: 8. The CDR3, as DNA: TGTGCCAGCAGCTCATTAGCGGGAGCGGGGGAGCAGTACTTC. As protein: CASSSLAGAGEQYF.

The genes are TRBV18 and TRBJ1-1; D not certain. V lost 2 bases and J 0 bases, leaving 4 bases between the germline ends. CDR3 length: 13 amino acids. Germline V lookup: CDR1 KGHSH, CDR2 LQKENI. CDR3 sequence: CASSPSVNTEAFF. CDR3 nucleotides: TGTGCCAGCTCACCATCAGTGAACACTGAAGCTTTCTTT.

This chain links TRBV19 with TRBJ1-2, with D tentatively TRBD1 (5 bases). Germline V lookup: CDR1 LNHDA, CDR2 SQIVND (reference sequence). Trimming cost V 6 bases and J 4 bases, with 12 bases left between them. CDR3 size: 13 residues. The CDR3 sequence is CASSAGLPYGYTF. The CDR3 nucleotides read TGTGCCAGTAGCGCGGGGCTTCCCTATGGCTACACCTTC.

The chain employs TRBV23-1 and TRBJ1-2; D might be TRBD1 (6 bases). TRBV23-1 is filed as an ORF, its function uncertain. Trimming stripped 8 bases from V and 8 bases from J, with 18 bases between. This CDR3 has 13 amino acids. The CDR3 DNA is TGCGCCAGCTCATGGGCGACAGGTCACGGCTACACCTTC. It encodes CASSWATGHGYTF.

The gene calls are TRBV28 and TRBJ1-2, with D unresolved. V lost 7 bases, J lost 4 bases, and 13 bases lay in between. This CDR3 comprises 13 residues. The germline CDR1 and CDR2 sequences are MDHEN and SYDVKM. DNA of the CDR3: TGTGCCAGCATGCCAGGTCCCTCCTATGGCTACACCTTC. Protein: CASMPGPSYGYTF.

J is TRBJ1-5 and V is TRBV21-1; the table's D call TRBD1 went unverified against the DNA. TRBV21-1 is tagged as a pseudogene. The CDR3 loop spans 14 amino acids. CDR3 region: CASSKKTGGQPQHF. The CDR3 DNA reads TGTGCCAGCAGCAAAAAGACAGGGGGCCAGCCCCAGCATTTT.

This clone came up once. The chain carries TRBV11-2 and TRBJ2-3; 10 nucleotides line up with TRBD1. The germline V gene has CDR1 SGHAT and CDR2 FQNNGV. Germline trimming cut 1 base from V and 3 bases from J; bases unmatched to any gene: 4. This CDR3 has 16 amino acids. CDR3 amino acids: CASSLGRGQGTDTQYF. The CDR3 coding sequence is TGTGCCAGCAGCTTAGGTAGGGGACAGGGGACAGATACGCAGTATTTT.

The rearrangement joins TRBV7-9 to TRBJ2-1, with 14 bases lining up with TRBD2. Trimming took 0 bases from V and 8 from J; bases not matched to a gene: 12. The CDR3 loop spans 19 amino acids. CDR1 is SEHNR and CDR2 is FQNEAQ in the germline V gene (reference sequence). The CDR3, as DNA: TGTGCCAGCAGCTTAGCCCACGGGACTAGCGGGAGAGGTTTCGATGAGCAGTTCTTC. It codes for CASSLAHGTSGRGFDEQFF.

The chain joins TRBV10-2 to TRBJ1-5; TRBD1 matches at 7 bases. V gave up 3 bases and J gave up 6 bases; unmatched junction bases: 5. The CDR3 has 14 amino acids. Germline-derived CDR1 and CDR2 are WSHSY and SAAADI. The CDR3 here is CASSETGVGQPQHF. Here the CDR3 DNA reads TGCGCCAGCAGTGAAACAGGGGTGGGTCAGCCCCAGCATTTT.

V and J are TRBV19 and TRBJ1-2; 8 bases agree with TRBD1. The CDR3 runs 15 residues. In germline, CDR1 is LNHDA, CDR2 SQIVND (reference sequence). Trimming removed 4 bases from V and 7 bases from J; junction bases left unmatched: 11. In DNA, the CDR3 is TGTGCCAGTAGTACCGACAGGGGCCGCCGGGGTGGCTACACCTTC. This sequence encodes CASSTDRGRRGGYTF.

This clone was detected only once. The chain is built from TRBV6-6 and TRBJ1-5; TRBD1 is a possible D gene (5 bases). CDR1 and CDR2 from the germline V gene are MNHNY and SVGAGI (reference sequence). Trimming pared 2 bases from V and 5 bases from J, leaving 10 bases between. The CDR3 is 14 residues long. The CDR3 sequence is CASSYRGRDQPQHF. CDR3 bases: TGTGCCAGCAGTTACAGGGGTAGAGATCAGCCCCAGCATTTT.

This chain joins TRBV6-2 or TRBV6-3 and TRBJ1-5; 12 nucleotides align to TRBD1. The V gene end was trimmed by 6 bases and the J gene end by 1 base; junction bases not matched to a gene: 4. The germline CDR1 and CDR2 sequences are MNHEY and SVGEGT. The CDR3 contains 16 residues. This CDR3 reads CASSRDRGQSNQPQHF. CDR3 in DNA: TGTGCCAGCAGCCGGGACAGGGGGCAAAGCAATCAGCCCCAGCATTTT.

The V call is TRBV2, the J call TRBJ1-1, with 7 bases identical to TRBD1. The CDR3 totals 12 residues. The germline V gene has CDR1 SNHLY and CDR2 FYNNEI. J gave up 3 bases and V 6 bases, and 1 base lay outside the gene matches. The CDR3 DNA reads as TGTGCCAGCAGGGGACAGTACACTGAAGCTTTCTTT. Its translation: CASRGQYTEAFF.

The chain links TRBV18 to TRBJ2-5, with 9 positions matching TRBD1. The V and J ends lost 5 bases and 1 base, in that order; junction bases with no gene match: 5. There are 15 residues in the CDR3. Germline CDR1 and CDR2: KGHSH and LQKENI. The CDR3 loop reads CASSEGQGFQETQYF. The CDR3 DNA is TGTGCCAGCTCAGAGGGACAGGGCTTCCAAGAGACCCAGTACTTC.

The V gene is TRBV2, the J gene TRBJ2-1; 10 positions match TRBD2. The CDR3 extends over 15 amino acids. Germline V gives CDR1 SNHLY, CDR2 FYNNEI. V was pared by 4 bases and J by 6 bases, with 6 bases of the junction left unmatched. The CDR3 DNA is TGTGCCAGCAGTGGGTCTAGCGGGAGAGGCAATGAGCAGTTCTTC. Translated, it gives CASSGSSGRGNEQFF.

The genes are TRBV9 and TRBJ2-7; the D gene is possibly TRBD2 (6 bases). CDR3 length equals 15 residues. The germline CDR1 and CDR2 sequences are SGDLS and YYNGEE. The V and J ends lost 5 bases and 1 base respectively, with 16 bases between them. CDR3 sequence reads: CASSLDGGASYEQYF. The CDR3 bases are TGTGCCAGCAGTCTAGACGGGGGAGCATCCTACGAGCAGTACTTC.

V gene TRBV7-8 combines with J gene TRBJ1-2; 9 nucleotides line up with TRBD1. Germline assignment: CDR1 SGHVS and CDR2 FQNEAQ. V lost 5 bases to trimming and J lost 2 bases; unmatched junction nucleotides: 3. The CDR3 is 14 residues long. CDR3 DNA sequence: TGTGCCAGCAGCCCCGGACAGGGGAACTATGGCTACACCTTC. It translates to CASSPGQGNYGYTF.

The V call is TRBV4-3, the J call TRBJ2-7; 12 bases are shared with TRBD2. Trimming removed 2 bases from V and 1 base from J; junction bases left unmatched: 6. The CDR3 covers 17 residues. The germline gives CDR1 LGHNA, CDR2 YSLEER. The CDR3, as DNA: TGCGCCAGCAGCCAATTTCCTAGCGGGAGGGGGTCCTACGAGCAGTACTTC. It translates to CASSQFPSGRGSYEQYF.

CDR3 coding DNA: TGTGCCAGCAGCTTTGGGGGCGCGAACTATGGCTACACCTTC. It encodes CASSFGGANYGYTF. V and J are TRBV5-4 and TRBJ1-2; TRBD1 is a possible D gene (6 bases). CDR3 length: 14 residues. Looked up from germline, CDR1 is SGHNT and CDR2 is YYREEE (reference sequence). The ends were cut back, 2 bases at V and 2 bases at J, with 10 bases in the middle. The entire variable domain, with the rest obtained from reference TRBV5-4 and TRBJ1-2, is as follows: ETGVTQSPTHLIKTRGQQVTLRCSSQSGHNTVSWYQQALGQGPQFIFQYYREEENGRGNFPPRFSGLQFPNYSSELNVNALELDDSALYLCASSFGGANYGYTFGSGTRLTVV.

The chain combines TRBV5-6 with TRBJ2-7; maybe TRBD2 (6 bases). From germline, CDR1 is SGHDT and CDR2 YYEEEE. V lost 2 bases and J 7 bases, leaving 22 bases between the germline ends. This CDR3 is 16 amino acids long. The chain's CDR3 is CASSFAPTGVTGEQYF. In DNA, the CDR3 is TGTGCCAGCAGCTTCGCACCTACGGGAGTCACTGGGGAGCAGTACTTC.